A single sample is the source of the 5 T cell receptor beta chains below, sequenced in a study of T cell repertoires in cytomegalovirus infection. In TCRdb, the reads were re-called with MiXCR into one record per CDR3 protein. Counted here are 750,000 to 950,000 distinct CDR3 sequences, 25% to 30% occurring once; the ten biggest clones make up 10% to 15%. Their recognized antigens are unknown. Source: cultured CD8+ T cells from PBMCs, taken from culture after CMV antigen stimulation. These receptors were taken from a human donor in good health (CMV status not recorded). Some clones in this sample may be carry-over from other donors' samples.

To note about this clonotype: The germline gene is not matched at one end of the junction; a read error may be the cause. V gene TRBV10-3 combines with J gene TRBJ1-6, with D possibly TRBD1 on 6 matching bases. Germline V gene lookup returns CDR1 ENHRY and CDR2 SYGVKD. This CDR3 is 15 amino acids long. In nucleotides, the CDR3 is TGTGCCATCAGTGAGTCAGGCCAGGGGAATTCACTCCTCCACTTT. Translating it yields CAISESGQGNSLLHF.

In its sample, this clonotype was seen many times. The rearrangement uses TRBV7-8 and TRBJ2-7; possibly TRBD2 for D (6 bases). This CDR3 is 14 amino acids long. Trimming removed 4 bases from V and 7 bases from J, with 17 bases in between. Germline values: CDR1 SGHVS, CDR2 FQNEAQ. The CDR3 protein is CASSSSGTALEQYV. The CDR3 nucleotides are TGTGCCAGCAGCTCGTCTGGGACTGCACTAGAGCAGTACGTC.

This clonotype was recorded many times. This sequence joins TRBV6-6 and TRBJ1-5; D perhaps matches TRBD1 (5 bases). V was shortened by 0 bases and J by 0 bases, with 9 bases between the two germline ends. CDR3 size: 16 residues. The germline gives CDR1 MNHNY, CDR2 SVGAGI (reference sequence). CDR3 sequence: CASSYSSGYSNQPQHF. The CDR3, as DNA: TGTGCCAGCAGTTACTCGTCAGGGTATAGCAATCAGCCCCAGCATTTT.

This clonotype was observed a few times. The chain recombines TRBV14 with TRBJ2-7; D possibly matches TRBD1 or TRBD2 (5 bases each). Germline assignment: CDR1 SGHDN and CDR2 FVKESK. CDR3 length: 18 amino acids. Trimming shortened V by 0 bases and J by 7 bases, and 25 bases separated the two germline ends. Here the CDR3 reads CASSQDVMGVGLREEQYF. The CDR3 nucleotides are TGTGCCAGCAGCCAAGATGTAATGGGGGTAGGGCTACGAGAGGAGCAGTACTTC.

This chain links TRBV5-4 with TRBJ1-1; a weak D match, TRBD1 (5 bases). There are 17 residues in the CDR3. The germline V and J ends were trimmed by 5 bases and 8 bases, with 28 bases remaining between them. CDR1 and CDR2 from the germline V gene are SGHNT and YYREEE (reference sequence). DNA of the CDR3: TGTGCCAGCAGTGGCCGGACGTGGGGCTCAGGACATTCGGAAGCTTTCTTT. Translation: CASSGRTWGSGHSEAFF.